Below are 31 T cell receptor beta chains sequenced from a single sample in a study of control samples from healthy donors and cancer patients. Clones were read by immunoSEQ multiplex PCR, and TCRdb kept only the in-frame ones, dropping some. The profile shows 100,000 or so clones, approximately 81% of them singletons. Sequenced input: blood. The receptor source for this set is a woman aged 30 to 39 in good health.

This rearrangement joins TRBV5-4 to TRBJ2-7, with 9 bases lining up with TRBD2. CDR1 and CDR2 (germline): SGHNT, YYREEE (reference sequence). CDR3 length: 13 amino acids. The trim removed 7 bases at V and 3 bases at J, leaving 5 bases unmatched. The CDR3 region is CASGSGGVYEQYF. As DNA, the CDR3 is TGTGCCAGCGGTAGCGGGGGAGTCTACGAGCAGTACTTC.

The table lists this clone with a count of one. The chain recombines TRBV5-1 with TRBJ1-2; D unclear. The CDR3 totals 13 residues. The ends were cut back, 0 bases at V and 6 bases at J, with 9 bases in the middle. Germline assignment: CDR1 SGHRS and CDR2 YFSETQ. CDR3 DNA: TGCGCCAGCAGCTTGGGGGGAATGAATGGCTACACCTTC. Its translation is CASSLGGMNGYTF.

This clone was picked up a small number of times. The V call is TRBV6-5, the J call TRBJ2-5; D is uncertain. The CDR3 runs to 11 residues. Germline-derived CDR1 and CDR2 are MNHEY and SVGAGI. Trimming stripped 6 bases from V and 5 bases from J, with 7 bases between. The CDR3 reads CASSHKETQYF. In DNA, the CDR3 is TGTGCCAGCAGCCACAAGGAGACCCAGTACTTC.

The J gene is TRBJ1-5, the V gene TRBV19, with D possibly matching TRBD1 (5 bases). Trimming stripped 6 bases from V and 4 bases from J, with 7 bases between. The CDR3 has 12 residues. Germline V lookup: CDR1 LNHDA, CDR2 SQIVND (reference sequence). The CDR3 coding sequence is TGTGCCAGTAGGGACACAAATCAGCCCCAGCATTTT. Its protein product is CASRDTNQPQHF.

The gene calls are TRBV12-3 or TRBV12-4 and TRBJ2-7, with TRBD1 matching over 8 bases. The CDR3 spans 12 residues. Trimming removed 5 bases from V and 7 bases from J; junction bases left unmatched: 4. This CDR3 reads CASSTGQGEQYF. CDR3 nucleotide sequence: TGTGCCAGCAGTACTGGACAGGGTGAGCAGTACTTC.

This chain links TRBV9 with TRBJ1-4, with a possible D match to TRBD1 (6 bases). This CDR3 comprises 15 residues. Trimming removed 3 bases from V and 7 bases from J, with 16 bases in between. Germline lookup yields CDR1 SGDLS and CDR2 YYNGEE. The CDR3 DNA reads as TGTGCCAGCAGCGCCAACAGGGTCCCGGGTGAAAAACTGTTTTTT. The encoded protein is CASSANRVPGEKLFF.

The CDR3 sequence: CASSLTSSGPYNEQFF. The CDR3 DNA follows: TGCGCCAGCAGCTTGACTTCGAGCGGGCCCTACAATGAGCAGTTCTTC. The chain is built from TRBV5-1 and TRBJ2-1; D might be TRBD2 (6 bases). The CDR3 is 16 amino acids. V was clipped by 1 base and J by 2 bases, with 13 bases between them. Germline V CDR1 and CDR2: SGHRS, YFSETQ.

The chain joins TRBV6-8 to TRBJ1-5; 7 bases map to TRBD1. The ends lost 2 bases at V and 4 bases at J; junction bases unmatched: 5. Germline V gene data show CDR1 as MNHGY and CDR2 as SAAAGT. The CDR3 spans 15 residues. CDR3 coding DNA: TGTGCCAGCAGTTACACCAGGGGGAAGAATCAGCCCCAGCATTTT. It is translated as CASSYTRGKNQPQHF.

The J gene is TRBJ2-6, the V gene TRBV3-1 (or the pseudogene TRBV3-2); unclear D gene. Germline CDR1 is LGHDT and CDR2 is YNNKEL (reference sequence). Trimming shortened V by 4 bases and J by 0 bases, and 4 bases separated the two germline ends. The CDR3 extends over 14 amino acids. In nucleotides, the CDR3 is TGTGCCAGCAGCCGGGACTCTGGGGCCAACGTCCTGACTTTC. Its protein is CASSRDSGANVLTF.

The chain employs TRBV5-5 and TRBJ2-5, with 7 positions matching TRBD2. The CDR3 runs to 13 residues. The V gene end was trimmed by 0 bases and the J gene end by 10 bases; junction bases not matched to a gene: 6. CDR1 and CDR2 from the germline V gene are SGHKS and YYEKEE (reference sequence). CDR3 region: CASSLGWSGDQYF. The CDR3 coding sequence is TGTGCCAGCAGCTTGGGCTGGAGCGGGGACCAGTACTTC.

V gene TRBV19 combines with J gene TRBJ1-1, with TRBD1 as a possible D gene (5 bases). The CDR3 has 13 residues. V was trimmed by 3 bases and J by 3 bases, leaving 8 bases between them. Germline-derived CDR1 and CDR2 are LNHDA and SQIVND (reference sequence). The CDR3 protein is CASSMLGDTEAFF. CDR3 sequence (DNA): TGTGCCAGTAGTATGCTGGGGGACACTGAAGCTTTCTTT.

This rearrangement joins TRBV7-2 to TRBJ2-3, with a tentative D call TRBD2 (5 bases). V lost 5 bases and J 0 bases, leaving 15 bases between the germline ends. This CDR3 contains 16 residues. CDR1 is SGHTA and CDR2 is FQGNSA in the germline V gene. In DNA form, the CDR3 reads TGTGCCAGCAGCGATAGACTACTGGATAGCACAGATACGCAGTATTTT. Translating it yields CASSDRLLDSTDTQYF.

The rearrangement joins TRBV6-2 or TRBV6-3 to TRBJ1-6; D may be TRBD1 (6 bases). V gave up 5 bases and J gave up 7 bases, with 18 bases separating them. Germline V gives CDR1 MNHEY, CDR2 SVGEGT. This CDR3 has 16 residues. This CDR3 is CASSAHLGQTNSPLHF. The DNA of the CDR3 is TGTGCCAGCAGTGCCCACCTCGGACAGACCAATTCACCCCTCCACTTT.

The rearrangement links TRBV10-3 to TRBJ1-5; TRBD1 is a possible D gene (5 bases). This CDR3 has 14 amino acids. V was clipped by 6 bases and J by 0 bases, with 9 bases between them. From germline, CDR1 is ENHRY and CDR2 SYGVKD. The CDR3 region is CAIRGEISNQPQHF. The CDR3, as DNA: TGTGCCATCAGGGGGGAAATTAGCAATCAGCCCCAGCATTTT.

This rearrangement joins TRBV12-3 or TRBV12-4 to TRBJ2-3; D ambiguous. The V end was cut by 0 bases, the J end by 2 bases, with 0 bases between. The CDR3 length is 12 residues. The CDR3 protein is CASSLATDTQYF. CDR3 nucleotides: TGTGCCAGCAGTTTAGCCACAGATACGCAGTATTTT.

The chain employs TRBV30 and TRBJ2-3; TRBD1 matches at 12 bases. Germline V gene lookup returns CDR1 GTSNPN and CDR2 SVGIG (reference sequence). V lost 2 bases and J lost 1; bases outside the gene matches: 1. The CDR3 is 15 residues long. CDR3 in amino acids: CAWSRDRGRTDTQYF. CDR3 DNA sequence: TGTGCCTGGAGTCGGGACAGGGGGCGCACAGATACGCAGTATTTT.

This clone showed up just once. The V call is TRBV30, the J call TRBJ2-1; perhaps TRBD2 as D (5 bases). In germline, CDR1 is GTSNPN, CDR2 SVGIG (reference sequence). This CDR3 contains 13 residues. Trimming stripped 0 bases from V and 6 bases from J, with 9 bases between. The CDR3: CAWSVSAANEQFF. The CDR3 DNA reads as TGTGCCTGGAGTGTGTCAGCGGCCAATGAGCAGTTCTTC. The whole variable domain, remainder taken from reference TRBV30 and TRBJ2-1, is SQTIHQWPATLVQPVGSPLSLECTVEGTSNPNLYWYRQAAGRGLQLLFYSVGIGQISSEVPQNLSASRPQDRQFILSSKKLLLSDSGFYLCAWSVSAANEQFFGPGTRLTVL.

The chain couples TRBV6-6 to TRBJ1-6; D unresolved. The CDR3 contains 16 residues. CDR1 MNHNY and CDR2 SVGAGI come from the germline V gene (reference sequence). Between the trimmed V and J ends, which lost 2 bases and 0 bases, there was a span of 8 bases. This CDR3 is CASSYVKSSYNSPLHF. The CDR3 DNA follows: TGTGCCAGCAGTTACGTCAAGAGCTCCTATAATTCACCCCTCCACTTT.

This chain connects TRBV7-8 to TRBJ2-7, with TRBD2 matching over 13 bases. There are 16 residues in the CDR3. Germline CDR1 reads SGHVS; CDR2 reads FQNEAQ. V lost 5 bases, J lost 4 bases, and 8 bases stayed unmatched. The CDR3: CASSPRTSGGGYEQYF. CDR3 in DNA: TGTGCCAGCAGCCCTCGGACTAGCGGGGGTGGGTACGAGCAGTACTTC.

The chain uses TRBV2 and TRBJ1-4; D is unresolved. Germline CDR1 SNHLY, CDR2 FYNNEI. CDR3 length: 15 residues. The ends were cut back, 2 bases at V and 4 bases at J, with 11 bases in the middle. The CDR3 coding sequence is TGTGCCAGCAGTGAATACAGACTTCTTAATGAAAAACTGTTTTTT. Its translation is CASSEYRLLNEKLFF.

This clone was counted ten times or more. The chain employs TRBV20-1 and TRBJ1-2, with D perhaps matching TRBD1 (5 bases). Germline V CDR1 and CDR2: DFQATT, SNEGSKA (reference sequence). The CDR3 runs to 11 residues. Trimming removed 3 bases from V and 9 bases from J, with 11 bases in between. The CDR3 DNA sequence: TGCAGTGCTAGCCCAGGGATTAGCTACACCTTC. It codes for CSASPGISYTF.

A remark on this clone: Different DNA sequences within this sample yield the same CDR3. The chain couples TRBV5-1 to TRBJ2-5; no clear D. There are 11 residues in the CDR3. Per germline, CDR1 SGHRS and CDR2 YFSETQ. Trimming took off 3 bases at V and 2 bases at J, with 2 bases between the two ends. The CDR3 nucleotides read TGCGCCAGCAGCTCTCAAGAGACCCAGTACTTC. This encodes CASSSQETQYF.

Here the CDR3 reads CSGEGPMNTEAFF. The CDR3 region has the DNA TGCAGCGGCGAAGGGCCAATGAACACTGAAGCTTTCTTT. This chain connects TRBV29-1 to TRBJ1-1; D uncertain. V was shortened by 7 bases and J by 0 bases, with 12 bases between the two germline ends. Per germline, CDR1 SQVTM and CDR2 ANQGSEA. This CDR3 has 13 residues.

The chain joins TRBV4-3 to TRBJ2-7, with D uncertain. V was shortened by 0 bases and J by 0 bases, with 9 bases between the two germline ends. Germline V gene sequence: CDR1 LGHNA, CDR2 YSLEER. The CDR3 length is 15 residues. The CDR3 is CASSQDASFSYEQYF. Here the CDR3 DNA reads TGCGCCAGCAGCCAAGATGCAAGTTTCTCCTACGAGCAGTACTTC.

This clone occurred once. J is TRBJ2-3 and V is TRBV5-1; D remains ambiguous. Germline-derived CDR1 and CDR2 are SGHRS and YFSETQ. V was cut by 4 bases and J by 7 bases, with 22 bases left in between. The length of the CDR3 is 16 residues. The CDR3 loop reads CASSGSRPDPRNTQYF. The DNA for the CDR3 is TGCGCCAGCAGCGGCTCCAGACCGGACCCCCGAAATACGCAGTATTTT.

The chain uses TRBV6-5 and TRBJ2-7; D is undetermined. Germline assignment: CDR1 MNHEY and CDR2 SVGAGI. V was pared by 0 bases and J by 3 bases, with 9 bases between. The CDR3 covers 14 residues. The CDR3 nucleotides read TGTGCCAGCAGTTACTCGAAAGGAAACTACGAGCAGTACTTC. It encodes CASSYSKGNYEQYF.

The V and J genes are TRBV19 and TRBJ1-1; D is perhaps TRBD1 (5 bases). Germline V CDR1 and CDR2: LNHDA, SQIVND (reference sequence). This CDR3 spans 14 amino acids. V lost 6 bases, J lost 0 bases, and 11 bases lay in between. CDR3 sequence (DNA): TGTGCCAGTAGGCCAGACAGACTGAACACTGAAGCTTTCTTT. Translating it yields CASRPDRLNTEAFF.

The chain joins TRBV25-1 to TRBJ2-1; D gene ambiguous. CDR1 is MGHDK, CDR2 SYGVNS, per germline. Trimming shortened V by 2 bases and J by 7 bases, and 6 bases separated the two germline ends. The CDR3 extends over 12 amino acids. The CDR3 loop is CASSEQGNEQFF. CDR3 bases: TGTGCCAGCAGTGAACAAGGTAATGAGCAGTTCTTC.

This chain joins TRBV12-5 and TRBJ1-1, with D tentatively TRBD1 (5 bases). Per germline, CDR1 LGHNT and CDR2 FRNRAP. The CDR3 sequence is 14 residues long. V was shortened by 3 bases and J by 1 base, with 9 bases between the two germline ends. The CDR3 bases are TGTGCTAGTGGTTTACTTGGGGGGAACACTGAAGCTTTCTTT. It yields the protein CASGLLGGNTEAFF.

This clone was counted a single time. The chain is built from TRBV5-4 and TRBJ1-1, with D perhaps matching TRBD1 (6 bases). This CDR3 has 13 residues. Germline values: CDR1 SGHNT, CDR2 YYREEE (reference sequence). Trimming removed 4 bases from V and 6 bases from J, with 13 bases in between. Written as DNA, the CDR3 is TGTGCCAGCAGCCAGGTCGGGGGGCCTGAAGCTTTCTTT. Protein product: CASSQVGGPEAFF. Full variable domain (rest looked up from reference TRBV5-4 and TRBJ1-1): ETGVTQSPTHLIKTRGQQVTLRCSSQSGHNTVSWYQQALGQGPQFIFQYYREEENGRGNFPPRFSGLQFPNYSSELNVNALELDDSALYLCASSQVGGPEAFFGQGTRLTVV.

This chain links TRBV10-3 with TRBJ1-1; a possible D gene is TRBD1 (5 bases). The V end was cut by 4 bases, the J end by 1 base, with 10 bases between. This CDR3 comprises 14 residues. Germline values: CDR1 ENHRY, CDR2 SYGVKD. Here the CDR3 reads CAISVTVSNTEAFF. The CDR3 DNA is TGTGCCATCAGTGTGACAGTTTCGAACACTGAAGCTTTCTTT.